These 25 T cell receptor beta chains were sequenced from one sample in a study of T cells in Graves' hyperthyroidism and ophthalmopathy. The source material, RNA transcripts, was used to amplify TCR beta CDR3 regions. TCR CDR3 underwent first-round RT-PCR with the HTBI primer set. MiXCR, run by TCRdb on the multiplex PCR reads, gives a single entry per CDR3 protein. The data contain 340,000 or so distinct CDR3 sequences, under 25% of them singletons. The sample taken for sequencing was blood. These receptors originate from a woman between 50 and 59 years old with Graves' hyperthyroidism.

This clonotype appeared many times. The chain recombines TRBV6-1 with TRBJ2-5; D uncertain. V lost 4 bases to trimming and J lost 5 bases, with 11 bases between them. Germline assignment: CDR1 MNHNS and CDR2 SASEGT. The CDR3 contains 13 residues. CDR3 sequence (DNA): TGTGCCAGCAGTGGTTCAACGGGCGAGACCCAGTACTTC. This gives the protein CASSGSTGETQYF.

This clonotype came up many times. The chain combines TRBV12-3 or TRBV12-4 with TRBJ2-7; TRBD1 might be the D (6 bases). This CDR3 contains 14 residues. Trimming pared 5 bases from V and 2 bases from J, leaving 13 bases between. CDR3 bases: TGTGCCAGCAGTATGCCAGGGGTCCCCTACGAGCAGTACTTC. Translation: CASSMPGVPYEQYF.

V and J are TRBV7-2 and TRBJ2-3, with D possibly being TRBD1 (7 bases). CDR1 and CDR2 (germline): SGHTA, FQGNSA. The CDR3 sequence is 15 residues long. V lost 5 bases to trimming and J lost 2 bases, with 14 bases between them. CDR3 loop: CASSAGGSYTDTQYF. The CDR3, as DNA: TGTGCCAGCAGCGCAGGGGGGAGCTACACAGATACGCAGTATTTT. The whole variable domain, remainder taken from reference TRBV7-2 and TRBJ2-3, is GAGVSQSPSNKVTEKGKDVELRCDPISGHTALYWYRQSLGQGLEFLIYFQGNSAPDKSGLPSDRFSAERTGGSVSTLTIQRTQQEDSAVYLCASSAGGSYTDTQYFGPGTRLTVL.

The chain uses TRBV20-1 and TRBJ1-5, with TRBD1 matching 7 bases. V dropped 2 bases and J dropped 0; count of bases not matched to a gene: 22. Germline V gene data show CDR1 as DFQATT and CDR2 as SNEGSKA (reference sequence). The CDR3 consists of 21 residues. In DNA, the CDR3 is TGCAGTGCTAGAAAGTTACGGGTAGGGGGACAGACGACGTATAGCAATCAGCCCCAGCATTTT. It translates to CSARKLRVGGQTTYSNQPQHF.

At least ten counts were recorded for this clonotype. The rearrangement uses TRBV28 and TRBJ2-5; D remains ambiguous. CDR1 and CDR2 (germline): MDHEN, SYDVKM. Trimming removed 6 bases from V and 1 base from J, with 6 bases in between. The CDR3 runs to 12 residues. This CDR3 reads CASRPGQETQYF. CDR3 nucleotide sequence: TGTGCCAGCAGACCGGGCCAAGAGACCCAGTACTTC.

This rearrangement joins TRBV4-1 to TRBJ2-7; 7 bases agree with TRBD1. The CDR3 runs to 15 residues. Per the germline V gene, CDR1 is MGHRA and CDR2 is YSYEKL. Losses at the gene ends were 0 bases for V and 2 bases for J; bases not matched to a gene: 4. The CDR3 is CASSQEGGGTYEQYF. The DNA for the CDR3 is TGCGCCAGCAGCCAAGAAGGGGGCGGCACCTACGAGCAGTACTTC.

This clonotype was counted ten times or more. The chain has TRBV3-1 and TRBJ2-1; tentative D call: TRBD2 (5 bases). The germline V gene has CDR1 LGHDT and CDR2 YNNKEL (reference sequence). V was trimmed by 3 bases and J by 9 bases, leaving 9 bases between them. The CDR3 runs 12 residues. The CDR3 DNA reads as TGTGCCAGCAGCCATGCCCGGGGTGAGCAGTTCTTC. Its protein product is CASSHARGEQFF.

The sample holds many counts of this clonotype. The chain employs TRBV3-1 and TRBJ2-3; possibly TRBD2 for D (7 bases). With 5 bases removed from V and 6 bases from J, the gap between germline ends came to 18 bases. CDR1 is LGHDT, CDR2 YNNKEL, per germline (reference sequence). CDR3 length: 15 residues. CDR3 nucleotides: TGTGCCAGCAGCGCTCGAGACAGGCGGGGGGATACGCAGTATTTT. Its translation: CASSARDRRGDTQYF.

This clonotype was detected many times. This chain's CDR3 is CASSGGQVNQPQHF. Written as DNA, the CDR3 is TGTGCCAGCAGTGGGGGACAGGTGAATCAGCCCCAGCATTTT. The genes are TRBV12-3 or TRBV12-4 and TRBJ1-5; 8 bases match TRBD1. The CDR3 is 14 amino acids. The V segment lost 5 bases and the J segment 4 bases; nucleotides outside the gene matches: 4.

Many counts were recorded for this clonotype. The J gene is TRBJ2-1, the V gene TRBV27, with 10 bases aligning to TRBD2. CDR3 length: 17 amino acids. V lost 6 bases, J lost 1 base, and 9 bases stayed unmatched. CDR1 and CDR2 from the germline V gene are MNHEY and SMNVEV (reference sequence). Here the CDR3 DNA reads TGTGCCAGCAGACCGAAAGCGGGAGGGCCTTCCTACAATGAGCAGTTCTTC. Encoded protein: CASRPKAGGPSYNEQFF.

This clonotype was seen at least ten times. The CDR3 region is CASSEGTVRGYTF. CDR3 bases: TGTGCCAGCAGCGAAGGGACGGTGAGAGGCTACACCTTC. V usage is TRBV28 and J usage is TRBJ1-2; D is perhaps TRBD1 (5 bases). Trimming removed 6 bases from V and 8 bases from J, with 16 bases in between. The CDR3 runs to 13 residues. CDR1 is MDHEN and CDR2 is SYDVKM in the germline V gene.

This clonotype was seen ten or more times. The CDR3 nucleotides read TGTGCCAGCAGCTTGTTTGTATCCACTTCGGAGACCCAGTACTTC. This encodes CASSLFVSTSETQYF. V is TRBV5-5 and J is TRBJ2-5, with D unresolved. This CDR3 contains 15 residues. V was cut by 1 base and J by 5 bases, with 15 bases left in between. In germline, CDR1 is SGHKS, CDR2 YYEKEE (reference sequence).

The chain employs TRBV12-3 or TRBV12-4 and TRBJ2-3; 8 bases fit TRBD2. CDR3 length: 15 residues. V lost 6 bases to trimming and J lost 0 bases; unmatched junction nucleotides: 5. The CDR3 loop is CASRAGASSTDTQYF. CDR3 bases: TGTGCCAGCAGAGCGGGAGCGAGTAGCACAGATACGCAGTATTTT.

The J gene is TRBJ2-7, the V gene TRBV6-1, with TRBD1 matching 7 bases. Germline trimming cut 5 bases from V and 6 bases from J; bases unmatched to any gene: 10. CDR3 length: 14 residues. Looked up from germline, CDR1 is MNHNS and CDR2 is SASEGT. CDR3 protein: CASSLQGRGFEQYF. The CDR3 nucleotides are TGTGCCAGCAGTCTACAGGGGCGCGGGTTCGAGCAGTACTTC.

This clonotype was seen many times. CDR3 region: CASSLPSGGNEQFF. The CDR3, as DNA: TGTGCCAGCAGCCTGCCTAGCGGGGGAAATGAGCAGTTCTTC. The chain combines TRBV3-1 with TRBJ2-1, with 10 bases matching TRBD2. Germline CDR1 reads LGHDT; CDR2 reads YNNKEL (reference sequence). This CDR3 is 14 amino acids long. With 4 bases clipped from V and 7 bases from J, the junction kept 4 bases outside the gene matches.

The rearrangement joins TRBV11-1 to TRBJ2-5, with 8 bases lining up with TRBD2. The CDR3 totals 14 residues. V gave up 4 bases and J gave up 4 bases; unmatched junction bases: 5. Germline assignment: CDR1 SGHAT and CDR2 FQDESV (reference sequence). The CDR3 bases are TGTGCCAGCAGCTCCGCGGGGGGAGGAGAGACCCAGTACTTC. This translates into CASSSAGGGETQYF.

The chain links TRBV4-1 to TRBJ1-1, with 9 bases that match TRBD1. Trimming took 0 bases from V and 3 from J; bases not matched to a gene: 5. CDR1 is MGHRA and CDR2 is YSYEKL in the germline V gene. This CDR3 has 16 amino acids. The CDR3 spells CASSQDRTGEDTEAFF. The DNA for the CDR3 is TGCGCCAGCAGCCAAGACCGGACAGGGGAGGACACTGAAGCTTTCTTT.

This clonotype has ten or more counts. V gene TRBV18 combines with J gene TRBJ2-7, with D possibly TRBD1 on 5 matching bases. This CDR3 is built from 14 residues. Germline V CDR1 and CDR2: KGHSH, LQKENI. V dropped 6 bases and J dropped 2 bases, with 14 bases sitting between them. The CDR3 loop is CASSLSGQTYEQYF. The CDR3 coding sequence is TGTGCCAGCTCGCTCTCAGGACAAACCTACGAGCAGTACTTC.

On this clonotype: This sequence may be a read error, since a much larger clone differs from it by one base. The gene calls are TRBV5-1 and TRBJ1-2; TRBD1 is a possible D gene (6 bases). The CDR3 consists of 13 residues. V was shortened by 3 bases and J by 10 bases, with 16 bases between the two germline ends. Germline CDR1 SGHRS, CDR2 YFSETQ. In nucleotides, the CDR3 is TGCGCCAGCAGCTGGGGGCTGGGCCATGACTACACCTTC. This gives the protein CASSWGLGHDYTF.

Ten or more counts support this clonotype. This chain joins TRBV5-8 and TRBJ2-1; unclear D gene. Germline CDR1 and CDR2: SGHTS and YDEGEE. Trimming left V 1 base short and J 6 bases short, with 14 bases between. The CDR3 covers 15 residues. The CDR3: CASSLRHPGLNEQFF. CDR3 sequence (DNA): TGTGCCAGCAGCTTGCGGCACCCCGGGCTCAATGAGCAGTTCTTC.

This clonotype was picked up many times. The rearrangement uses TRBV6-1 and TRBJ2-2; D gene unclear. V dropped 10 bases and J dropped 0 bases, with 12 bases sitting between them. Germline V gene lookup returns CDR1 MNHNS and CDR2 SASEGT. There are 14 residues in the CDR3. The CDR3 is CAIRPQANTGELFF. CDR3 coding DNA: TGTGCCATAAGGCCGCAAGCGAACACCGGGGAGCTGTTTTTT.

This clonotype was recorded a few times. The chain couples TRBV3-1 to TRBJ2-1; possibly TRBD2 for D (6 bases). The germline V and J ends were trimmed by 4 bases and 6 bases, with 13 bases remaining between them. There are 14 residues in the CDR3. Germline CDR1 LGHDT, CDR2 YNNKEL (reference sequence). CDR3 sequence: CASSRRDFSNEQFF. DNA for the CDR3: TGTGCCAGCAGCCGTCGGGACTTCTCCAATGAGCAGTTCTTC.

The V and J genes are TRBV7-8 and TRBJ2-6; the match to TRBD2 covers 13 bases. V shed 4 bases and J 4 bases; nucleotides not matched to a gene: 7. The CDR3 has 18 residues. Germline values: CDR1 SGHVS, CDR2 FQNEAQ. CDR3 residues: CASSSGLAGSGGANVLTF. CDR3 sequence (DNA): TGTGCCAGCAGCTCGGGACTAGCGGGATCAGGCGGGGCCAACGTCCTGACTTTC.

This clonotype was counted ten times or more. The J gene is TRBJ2-5, the V gene TRBV12-3 or TRBV12-4; 10 nucleotides agree with TRBD2. The CDR3 runs to 15 residues. V was pared by 1 base and J by 5 bases, with 4 bases of the junction left unmatched. CDR3 nucleotide sequence: TGTGCCAGCAGTTTAGGTAGCGGGAGGAGGGAGACCCAGTACTTC. Encoded protein: CASSLGSGRRETQYF.

This clonotype was seen repeatedly, ten times or more. The genes are TRBV6-1 and TRBJ2-3; D not certain. Trimming took off 5 bases at V and 2 bases at J, with 14 bases between the two ends. The germline V gene encodes CDR1 MNHNS and CDR2 SASEGT. This CDR3 is 15 amino acids long. CDR3 sequence: CASSPRSISTDTQYF. The CDR3 DNA reads TGTGCCAGCAGTCCTCGTTCCATTTCCACAGATACGCAGTATTTT.